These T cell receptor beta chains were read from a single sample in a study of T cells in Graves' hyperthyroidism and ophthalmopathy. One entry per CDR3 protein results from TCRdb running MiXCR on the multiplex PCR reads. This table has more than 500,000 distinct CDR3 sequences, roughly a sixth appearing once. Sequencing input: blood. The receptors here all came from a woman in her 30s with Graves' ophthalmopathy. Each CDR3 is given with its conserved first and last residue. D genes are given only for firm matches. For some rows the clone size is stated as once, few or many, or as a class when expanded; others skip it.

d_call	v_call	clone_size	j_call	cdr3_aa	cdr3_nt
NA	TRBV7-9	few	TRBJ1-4	CASRAPSTGLNEKLFF	TGTGCCAGCAGAGCTCCCTCGACAGGTCTTAATGAAAAACTGTTTTTT
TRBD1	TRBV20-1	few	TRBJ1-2	CRPKTGTVGYTF	TGCAGGCCCAAAACAGGGACAGTGGGCTACACCTTC
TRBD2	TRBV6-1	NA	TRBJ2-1	CASSRLAGVGGNNEQFF	TGTGCCAGCAGTAGACTAGCGGGAGTGGGGGGGAACAATGAGCAGTTCTTC
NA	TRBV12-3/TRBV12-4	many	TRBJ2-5	CASRWDGEETQYF	TGTGCCAGCAGATGGGACGGAGAAGAGACCCAGTACTTC
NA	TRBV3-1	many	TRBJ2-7	CASSRTSYEQYF	TGTGCCAGCAGCCGGACTTCCTACGAGCAGTACTTC
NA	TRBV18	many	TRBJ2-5	CASSPLSGTETQYF	TGTGCCAGCTCACCTCTATCGGGGACTGAGACCCAGTACTTC
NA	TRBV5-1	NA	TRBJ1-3	CASSLAGTVLGSTIYF	TGCGCCAGCAGCCTTGCCGGGACGGTACTTGGAAGCACCATATATTTT
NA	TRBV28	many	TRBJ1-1	CASSPYGNTEAFF	TGTGCCAGCAGTCCGTATGGGAACACTGAAGCTTTCTTT
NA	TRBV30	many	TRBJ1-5	CAWSNYGGGNQPQHF	TGTGCCTGGAGTAACTATGGGGGTGGAAATCAGCCCCAGCATTTT
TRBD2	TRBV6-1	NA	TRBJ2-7	CASSEELAGEQYF	TGTGCCAGCAGTGAAGAACTAGCGGGAGAGCAGTACTTC
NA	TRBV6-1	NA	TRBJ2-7	CASSGASPYEQYF	TGTGCCAGCAGTGGAGCCAGCCCCTACGAGCAGTACTTC
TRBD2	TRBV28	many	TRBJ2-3	CASRPELAGDTQYF	TGTGCCAGCAGACCCGAACTAGCGGGAGACACGCAGTATTTT
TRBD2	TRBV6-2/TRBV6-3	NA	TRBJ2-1	CASSYSPTSGKGTEQFF	TGTGCCAGCAGTTACTCCCCGACTAGCGGCAAAGGGACTGAGCAGTTCTTC
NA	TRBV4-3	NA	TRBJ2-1	CASSQDEAPYDEQFF	TGCGCCAGCAGCCAAGATGAAGCCCCCTACGATGAGCAGTTCTTC